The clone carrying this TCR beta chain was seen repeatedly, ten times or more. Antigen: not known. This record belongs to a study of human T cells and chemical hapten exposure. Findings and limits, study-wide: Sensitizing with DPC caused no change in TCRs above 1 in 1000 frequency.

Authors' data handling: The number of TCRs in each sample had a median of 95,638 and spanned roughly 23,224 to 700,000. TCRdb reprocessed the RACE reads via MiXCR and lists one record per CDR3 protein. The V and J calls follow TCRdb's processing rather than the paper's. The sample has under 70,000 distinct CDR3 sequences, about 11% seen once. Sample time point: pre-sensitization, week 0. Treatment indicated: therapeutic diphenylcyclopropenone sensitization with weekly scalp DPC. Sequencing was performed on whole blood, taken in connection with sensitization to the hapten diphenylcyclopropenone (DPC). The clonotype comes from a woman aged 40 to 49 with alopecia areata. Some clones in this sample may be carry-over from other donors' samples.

CDR3: CASSSTGNLNEKLFF. The DNA for the CDR3 is TGTGCCAGCAGTTCGACCGGGAACCTTAATGAAAAACTGTTTTTT. The V and J genes are TRBV6-6 and TRBJ1-4; D is ambiguous. The CDR3 is 15 amino acids. Trimming pared 4 bases from V and 4 bases from J, leaving 13 bases between. Germline V CDR1 and CDR2: MNHNY, SVGAGI (reference sequence).